This T cell receptor (beta chain) was recorded in a study of HIV-infected children after antiretroviral therapy interruption. Study-level background: Most children had recorded EBV and CMV exposure.

Germline V gene data show CDR1 as SGHVS and CDR2 as FNYEAQ. V was pared by 5 bases and J by 6 bases, with 9 bases between. CDR3 length: 12 amino acids. Documented treatment: PENTA 11 planned treatment interruption arm or continuous ART arm. This clonotype is labeled as medium-sized. A 3' RACE protocol on RNA, with unique molecular identifiers, produced the TCR library. TCRdb used MiXCR to reprocess the 3' RACE reads, holding one entry per CDR3 protein. The table lists roughly 16,000 distinct CDR3 sequences, less than 3.5% of them singletons, with around 31% in the top ten. The clonotype comes from a pool of human donors with HIV. The V and J genes are TRBV7-6 and TRBJ2-3; D is ambiguous. This specimen consisted of CD45RO+ CD8+ T cells from PBMCs, pooled from several time points, obtained from a donor given antiretroviral therapy, either interrupted or continuous. Subset indicated: memory CD8+ CD45RO+ CD45RA- T cells. For the CDR3, the DNA is TGTGCCAGCAGCAGGAATGTGGATACGCAGTATTTT. As protein: CASSRNVDTQYF. The full variable domain, its missing parts supplied by reference TRBV7-6 and TRBJ2-3, is GAGVSQSPRYKVTKRGQDVALRCDPISGHVSLYWYRQALGQGPEFLTYFNYEAQQDKSGLPNDRFSAERPEGSISTLTIQRTEQRDSAMYRCASSRNVDTQYFGPGTRLTVL.